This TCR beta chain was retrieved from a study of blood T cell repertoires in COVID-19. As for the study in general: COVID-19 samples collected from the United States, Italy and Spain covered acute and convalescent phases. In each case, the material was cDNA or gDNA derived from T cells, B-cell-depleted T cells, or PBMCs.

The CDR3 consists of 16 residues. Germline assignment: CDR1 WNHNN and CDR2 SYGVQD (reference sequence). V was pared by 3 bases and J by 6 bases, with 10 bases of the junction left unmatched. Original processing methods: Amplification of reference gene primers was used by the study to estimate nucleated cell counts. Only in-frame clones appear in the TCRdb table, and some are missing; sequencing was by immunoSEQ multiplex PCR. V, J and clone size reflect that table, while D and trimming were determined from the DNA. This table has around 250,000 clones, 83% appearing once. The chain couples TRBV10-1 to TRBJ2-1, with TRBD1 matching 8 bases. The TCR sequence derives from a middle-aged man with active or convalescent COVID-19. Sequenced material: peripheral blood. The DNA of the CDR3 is TGCGCCAGCAGTGAAACCGGACAGGGTCGGGGCAATGAGCAGTTCTTC. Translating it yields CASSETGQGRGNEQFF.